The entry that follows covers one TCR beta chain sequence. The antigen is not known. This sample is drawn from a study of graft-versus-host responses after intestinal transplantation. Germline V lookup: CDR1 SQVTM, CDR2 ANQGSEA. V shed 6 bases and J 4 bases; nucleotides not matched to a gene: 18. This CDR3 contains 18 residues. Study-wide results and caveats: Some GvH clones were seen earlier in gut or blood, suggesting intestinal origin. Clonal ratios of graft-versus-host to host-versus-graft in allografts were high for patients exhibiting graft-donor T cell macrochimerism.

Assay: immunoSEQ multiplex PCR; the TCRdb copy retains only in-frame clones and omits some. This sample has about 90,000 clones; about 91% occur once, and the top ten carry approximately 0.54%. The material was unstimulated CD8+ T cells sorted from spleen or lymph node cells, obtained before intestinal transplant. The clonotype was recovered from a human donor who received an intestinal transplant. The genes are TRBV29-1 and TRBJ1-1; 12 bases map to TRBD1. The DNA of the CDR3 is TGCAGCGTCGTAGGACCTGCCGGGACAGGGGGCCTAAGCACTGAAGCTTTCTTT. This gives the protein CSVVGPAGTGGLSTEAFF.